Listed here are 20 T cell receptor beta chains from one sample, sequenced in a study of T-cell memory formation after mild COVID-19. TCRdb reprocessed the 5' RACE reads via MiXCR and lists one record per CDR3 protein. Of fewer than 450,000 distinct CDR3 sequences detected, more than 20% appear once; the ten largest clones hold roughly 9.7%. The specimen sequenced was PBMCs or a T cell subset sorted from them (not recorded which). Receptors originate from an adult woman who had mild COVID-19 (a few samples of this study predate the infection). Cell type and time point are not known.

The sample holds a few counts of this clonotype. CDR3 amino acids: CASSIGGNQYEQYF. The CDR3 DNA reads TGTGCCAGTAGTATAGGAGGGAACCAGTACGAGCAGTACTTC. The genes are TRBV19 and TRBJ2-7, with D possibly matching TRBD2 (5 bases). CDR1 LNHDA and CDR2 SQIVND come from the germline V gene (reference sequence). V was cut by 1 base and J by 4 bases, with 11 bases left in between. This CDR3 has 14 residues.

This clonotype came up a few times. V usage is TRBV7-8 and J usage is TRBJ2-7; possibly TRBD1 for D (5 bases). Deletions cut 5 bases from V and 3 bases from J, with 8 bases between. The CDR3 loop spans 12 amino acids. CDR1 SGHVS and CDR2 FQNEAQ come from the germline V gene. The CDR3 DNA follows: TGTGCCAGCAGCCACGACAGCTACGAGCAGTACTTC. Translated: CASSHDSYEQYF.

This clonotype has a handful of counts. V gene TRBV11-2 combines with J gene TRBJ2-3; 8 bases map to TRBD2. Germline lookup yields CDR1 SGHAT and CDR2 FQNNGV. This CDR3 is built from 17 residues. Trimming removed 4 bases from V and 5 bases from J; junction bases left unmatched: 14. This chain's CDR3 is CASSSLRASREGDTQYF. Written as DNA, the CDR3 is TGTGCCAGCAGCTCACTTAGGGCCAGTCGGGAGGGAGATACGCAGTATTTT.

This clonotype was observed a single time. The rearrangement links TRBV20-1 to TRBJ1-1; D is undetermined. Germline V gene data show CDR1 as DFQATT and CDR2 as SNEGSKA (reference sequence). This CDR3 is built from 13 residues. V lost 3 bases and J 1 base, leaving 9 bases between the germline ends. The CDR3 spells CSARPKKNTEAFF. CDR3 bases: TGCAGTGCTAGGCCAAAAAAGAACACTGAAGCTTTCTTT.

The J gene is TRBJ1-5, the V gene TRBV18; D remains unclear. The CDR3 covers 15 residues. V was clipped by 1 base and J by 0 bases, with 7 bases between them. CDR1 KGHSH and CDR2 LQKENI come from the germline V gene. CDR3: CASSPRENSNQPQHF. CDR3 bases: TGTGCCAGCTCACCACGAGAGAATAGCAATCAGCCCCAGCATTTT.

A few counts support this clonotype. For the CDR3, the DNA is TGCAGTGCCAGGACCCTCGGATATAATGAAAAACTGTTTTTT. Translating gives CSARTLGYNEKLFF. V and J are TRBV20-1 and TRBJ1-4; D is unclear. Looked up from germline, CDR1 is DFQATT and CDR2 is SNEGSKA (reference sequence). CDR3 length: 14 amino acids. Trimming removed 6 bases from V and 4 bases from J, with 15 bases in between.

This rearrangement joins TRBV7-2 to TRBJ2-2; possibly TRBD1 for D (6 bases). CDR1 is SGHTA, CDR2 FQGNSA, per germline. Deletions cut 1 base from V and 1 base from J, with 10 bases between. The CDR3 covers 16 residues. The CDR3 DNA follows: TGTGCCAGCAGCTTAGTATACAGGGTGAACACCGGGGAGCTGTTTTTT. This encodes CASSLVYRVNTGELFF.

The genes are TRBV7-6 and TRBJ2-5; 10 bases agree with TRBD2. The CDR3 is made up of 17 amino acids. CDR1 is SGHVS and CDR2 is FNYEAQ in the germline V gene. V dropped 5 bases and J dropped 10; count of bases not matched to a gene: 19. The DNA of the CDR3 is TGTGCCAGCAGCATAAATCCTAGCGGGGGCCTCGTCAGTGTCCAGTACTTC. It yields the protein CASSINPSGGLVSVQYF.

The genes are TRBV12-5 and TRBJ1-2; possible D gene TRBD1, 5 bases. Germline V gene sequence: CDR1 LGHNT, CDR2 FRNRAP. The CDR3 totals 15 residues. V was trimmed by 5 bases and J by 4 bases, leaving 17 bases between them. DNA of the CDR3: TGTGCTAGTGGTCCCCTACGGGGCGACCCCTATGGCTACACCTTC. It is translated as CASGPLRGDPYGYTF.

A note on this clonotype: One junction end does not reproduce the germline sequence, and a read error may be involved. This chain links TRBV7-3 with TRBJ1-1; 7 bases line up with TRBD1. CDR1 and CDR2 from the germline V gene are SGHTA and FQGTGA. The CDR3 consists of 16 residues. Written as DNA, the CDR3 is TGTGCCGGCAGCTCAGCAGGGGGTCTCATGAACACTGAAGCTTTCTTT. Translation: CAGSSAGGLMNTEAFF.

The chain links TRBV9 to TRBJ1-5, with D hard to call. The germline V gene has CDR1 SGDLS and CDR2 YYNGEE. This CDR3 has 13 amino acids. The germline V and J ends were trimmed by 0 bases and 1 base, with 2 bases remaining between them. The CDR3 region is CASSVASNQPQHF. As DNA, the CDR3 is TGTGCCAGCAGCGTAGCCAGCAATCAGCCCCAGCATTTT.

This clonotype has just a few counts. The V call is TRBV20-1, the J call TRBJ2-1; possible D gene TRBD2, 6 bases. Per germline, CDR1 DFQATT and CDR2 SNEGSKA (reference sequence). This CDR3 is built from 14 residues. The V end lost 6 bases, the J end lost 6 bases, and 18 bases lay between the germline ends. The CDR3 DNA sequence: TGCAGTGCCAAGAATTGGGGGGTCGGCAATGAGCAGTTCTTC. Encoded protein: CSAKNWGVGNEQFF.

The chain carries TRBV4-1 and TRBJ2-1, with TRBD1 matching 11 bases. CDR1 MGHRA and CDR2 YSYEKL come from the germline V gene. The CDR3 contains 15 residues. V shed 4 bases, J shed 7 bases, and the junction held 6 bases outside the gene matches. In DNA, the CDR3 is TGCGCCAGCAGCCCCGGACAGGGGGCGCGGAATGAGCAGTTCTTC. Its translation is CASSPGQGARNEQFF.

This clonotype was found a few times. Here the CDR3 reads CSARDQAGSTYNEQFF. CDR3 DNA sequence: TGCAGTGCTAGAGATCAGGCCGGGAGCACGTACAATGAGCAGTTCTTC. V and J are TRBV20-1 and TRBJ2-1; the D gene is possibly TRBD2 (6 bases). The CDR3 is 16 residues long. CDR1 is DFQATT and CDR2 is SNEGSKA in the germline V gene (reference sequence). Deletions cut 0 bases from V and 4 bases from J, with 16 bases between.

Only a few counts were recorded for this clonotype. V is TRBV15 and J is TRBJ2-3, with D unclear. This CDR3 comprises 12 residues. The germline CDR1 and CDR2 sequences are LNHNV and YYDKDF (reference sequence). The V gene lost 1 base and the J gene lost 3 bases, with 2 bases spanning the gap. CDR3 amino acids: CATSRATDTQYF. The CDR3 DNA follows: TGTGCCACCAGCAGAGCTACAGATACGCAGTATTTT.

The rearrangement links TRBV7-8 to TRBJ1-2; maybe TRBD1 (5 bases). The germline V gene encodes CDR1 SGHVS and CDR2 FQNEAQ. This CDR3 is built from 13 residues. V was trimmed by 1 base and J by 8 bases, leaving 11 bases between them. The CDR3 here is CASSLGSGDGYTF. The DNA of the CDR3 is TGTGCCAGCAGCTTAGGGTCGGGGGACGGCTACACCTTC.

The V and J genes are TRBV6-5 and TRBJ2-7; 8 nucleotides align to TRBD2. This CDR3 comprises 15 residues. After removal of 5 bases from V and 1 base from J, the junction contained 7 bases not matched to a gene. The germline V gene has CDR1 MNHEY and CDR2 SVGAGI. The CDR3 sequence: CASSGARGGSYEQYF. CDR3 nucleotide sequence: TGTGCCAGCAGTGGGGCACGGGGGGGTTCCTACGAGCAGTACTTC.

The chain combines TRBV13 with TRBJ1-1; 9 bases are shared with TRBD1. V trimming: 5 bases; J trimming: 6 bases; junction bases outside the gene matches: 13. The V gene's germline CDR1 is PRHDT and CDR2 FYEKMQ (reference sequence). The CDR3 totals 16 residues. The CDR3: CASSKRGGQGFAEAFF. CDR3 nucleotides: TGTGCCAGCAGCAAACGGGGAGGACAGGGGTTCGCTGAAGCTTTCTTT.

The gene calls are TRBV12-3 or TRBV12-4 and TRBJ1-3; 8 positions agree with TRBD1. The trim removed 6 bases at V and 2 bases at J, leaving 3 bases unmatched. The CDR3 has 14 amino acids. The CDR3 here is CASRIQGAGNTIYF. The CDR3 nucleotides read TGTGCCAGCAGGATACAGGGGGCTGGAAACACCATATATTTT.

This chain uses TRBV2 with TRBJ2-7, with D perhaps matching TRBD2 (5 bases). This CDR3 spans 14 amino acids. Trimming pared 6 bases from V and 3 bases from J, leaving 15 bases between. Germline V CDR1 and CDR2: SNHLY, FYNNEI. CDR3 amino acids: CASRPGGSGYEQYF. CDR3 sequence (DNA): TGTGCCAGCAGGCCGGGCGGCAGCGGCTACGAGCAGTACTTC.